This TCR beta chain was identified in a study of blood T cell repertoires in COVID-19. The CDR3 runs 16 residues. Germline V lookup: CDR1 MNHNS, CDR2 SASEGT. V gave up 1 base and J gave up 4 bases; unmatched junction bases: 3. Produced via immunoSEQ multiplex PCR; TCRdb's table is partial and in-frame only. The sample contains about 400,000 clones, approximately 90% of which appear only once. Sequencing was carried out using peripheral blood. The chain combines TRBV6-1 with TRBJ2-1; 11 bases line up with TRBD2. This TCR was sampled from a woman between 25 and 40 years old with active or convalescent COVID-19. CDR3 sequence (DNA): TGTGCCAGCAGTGAAGAAACTAGCGGGAGTTACAATGAGCAGTTCTTC. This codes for CASSEETSGSYNEQFF.